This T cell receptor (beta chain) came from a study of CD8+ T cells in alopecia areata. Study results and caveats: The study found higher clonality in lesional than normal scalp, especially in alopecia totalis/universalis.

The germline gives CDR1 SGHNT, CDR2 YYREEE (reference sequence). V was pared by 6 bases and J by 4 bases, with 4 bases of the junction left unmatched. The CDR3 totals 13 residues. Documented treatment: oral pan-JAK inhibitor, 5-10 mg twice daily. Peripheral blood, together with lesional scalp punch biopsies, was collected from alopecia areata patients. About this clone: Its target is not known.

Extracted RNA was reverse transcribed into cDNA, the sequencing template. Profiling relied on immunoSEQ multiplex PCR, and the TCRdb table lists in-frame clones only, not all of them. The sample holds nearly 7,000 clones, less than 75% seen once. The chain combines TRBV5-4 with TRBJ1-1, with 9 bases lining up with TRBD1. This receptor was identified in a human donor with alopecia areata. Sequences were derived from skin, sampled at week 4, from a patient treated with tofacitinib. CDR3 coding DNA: TGTGCCAGCATCCTGACAGGGGGCACTGAAGCTTTCTTT. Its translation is CASILTGGTEAFF.